These T cell receptor beta chains were read from a single sample in a study of blood T cells in healthy people across ages. TCRdb reprocessed the 5' RACE reads with MiXCR, giving one entry per CDR3 protein. Here the sample spans about a million distinct CDR3 sequences, under 50% being singletons. Sequences were obtained from blood. The receptors originated from a man aged 25 to 40 in good health. The CDR3 runs from the conserved cysteine through the conserved F or W. Fields, in order: CDR3 DNA, CDR3 protein, clone size, D gene, J gene, V gene. The D gene is left open where the match is weak. Some rows have no size entry. The others give once, few or many, or a class for an expanded clone.

TGCAGTGCTAGAAGGGCTAGCGGGGCCACAGATACGCAGTATTTT | CSARRASGATDTQYF | . | TRBD2 | TRBJ2-3 | TRBV20-1
TGCGCCAGCAGCTTGGGACAGGGAATAGCAGATACGCAGTATTTT | CASSLGQGIADTQYF | few | TRBD1 | TRBJ2-3 | TRBV5-1
TGTGCCAGCCGAGTTTTTAACCCCTCTGGGGCCAACGTCCTGACTTTC | CASRVFNPSGANVLTF | few | . | TRBJ2-6 | TRBV13
TGTGCCAGCAGCCCCGGGACTGTCAGCGCAGATACGCAGTATTTT | CASSPGTVSADTQYF | . | . | TRBJ2-3 | TRBV9
TGTGCCAGCAGTCCCATTACAGTCTCTGGGGCCAACGTCCTGACTTTC | CASSPITVSGANVLTF | . | . | TRBJ2-6 | TRBV12-3/TRBV12-4
TGCAGTGCTAGAGATTCGGCTAGCAGACAAGAGACCCAGTACTTC | CSARDSASRQETQYF | . | . | TRBJ2-5 | TRBV20-1
TGTGCCAGCAGCGACGGACTAAGCACAGATACGCAGTATTTT | CASSDGLSTDTQYF | . | . | TRBJ2-3 | TRBV27
TGTGCCAGCAGTGAATACTCACCAACGGAGACCCAGTACTTC | CASSEYSPTETQYF | few | . | TRBJ2-5 | TRBV25-1
TGTGCCAGCAGTTCGGGGACAAGCGGCAATCAGCCCCAGCATTTT | CASSSGTSGNQPQHF | few | . | TRBJ1-5 | TRBV6-5
TGTGCCAGCAGTCCCGCAGGGACCAATCAGCCCCAGCATTTT | CASSPAGTNQPQHF | . | . | TRBJ1-5 | TRBV12-3/TRBV12-4
TGTGTCAGCAGCGGGACTAGCGGGGACACGTACCAAGAGACCCAGTACTTC | CVSSGTSGDTYQETQYF | . | TRBD2 | TRBJ2-5 | TRBV9